Sequencing of this T cell receptor beta chain was carried out in a study of blood T cell repertoires in COVID-19. V gave up 1 base and J gave up 3 bases, with 9 bases separating them. This CDR3 spans 14 amino acids. Germline assignment: CDR1 LGHDT and CDR2 YNNKEL (reference sequence). Living in 24 US areas, the participants were between roughly 18 and 90 years of age. Cohorts were based on clinical histories the participants reported. Measured with immunoSEQ multiplex PCR; TCRdb has only the in-frame clones, and not every one. The sample shows roughly 220,000 clones, roughly 83% of them seen only once.

The chain combines TRBV3-1 (or the pseudogene TRBV3-2) with TRBJ2-5, with D uncertain. Sample: PBMCs or T cells enriched from blood (not recorded which). The sequence was collected from a middle-aged woman with acute COVID-19. The CDR3 loop reads CASSQVGTKETQYF. CDR3 nucleotides: TGTGCCAGCAGCCAAGTGGGCACGAAAGAGACCCAGTACTTC.